This entry is about one T cell receptor beta chain. The data originate from a study of T cells after yellow fever vaccination. The CDR3 runs 13 residues. Trimming removed 2 bases from V and 7 bases from J, with 9 bases in between. Germline CDR1 reads MGHRA; CDR2 reads YSYEKL. In TCRdb, the 5' RACE reads were re-called with MiXCR into one record per CDR3 protein. Among 250,000 to 300,000 distinct CDR3 sequences listed, roughly 8.7% were seen once. The sequence came from a man aged 18 to 29 who received the YFV17D yellow fever vaccine. The gene calls are TRBV4-1 and TRBJ1-5; D possibly corresponds to TRBD1 (5 bases). The source material was CD4+ T cells sorted from PBMCs, sampled 5 days after the yellow fever booster vaccination. CDR3 bases: TGCGCCAGCAGCCAACCAGGGTCCCAGCCCCAGCATTTT. Its translation: CASSQPGSQPQHF.